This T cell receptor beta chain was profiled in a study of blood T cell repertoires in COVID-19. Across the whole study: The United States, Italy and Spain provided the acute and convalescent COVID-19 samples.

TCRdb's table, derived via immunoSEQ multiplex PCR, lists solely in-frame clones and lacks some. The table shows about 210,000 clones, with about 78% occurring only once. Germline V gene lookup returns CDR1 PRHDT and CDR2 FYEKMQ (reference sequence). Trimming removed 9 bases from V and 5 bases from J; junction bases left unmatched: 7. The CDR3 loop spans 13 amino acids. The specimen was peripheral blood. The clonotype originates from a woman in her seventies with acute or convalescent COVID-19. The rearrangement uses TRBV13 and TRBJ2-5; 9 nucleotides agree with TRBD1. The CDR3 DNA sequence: TGTGCCAGTCTACAGGGGGCAAGGGAGACCCAGTACTTC. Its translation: CASLQGARETQYF.